The 4 T cell receptor beta chains below were found in one sample sequenced in a study of cytomegalovirus exposure and HLA in healthy donors. The PCR used 60 Vbeta and 13 Jbeta primers. Generated by immunoSEQ multiplex PCR, the TCRdb table keeps only in-frame clones and is missing some. Here the sample spans roughly 97,000 clones, over 60% being singletons. The specimen was PBMCs. These receptors were obtained from a man between 60 and 75 years old in good health and CMV-seropositive.

The V gene is TRBV6-5, the J gene TRBJ1-2, with 7 bases that match TRBD1. CDR3 length: 15 amino acids. In germline, CDR1 is MNHEY, CDR2 SVGAGI. After removal of 6 bases from V and 7 bases from J, the junction contained 14 bases not matched to a gene. In nucleotides, the CDR3 is TGTGCCAGCAGCAATGGGGACAGCTTAAGCTCTGGCTACACCTTC. It encodes CASSNGDSLSSGYTF.

The rearrangement links TRBV5-4 to TRBJ1-1; no clear D gene. Germline V gene data show CDR1 as SGHNT and CDR2 as YYREEE (reference sequence). The CDR3 loop spans 13 amino acids. V gave up 1 base and J gave up 3 bases, with 7 bases separating them. The CDR3 spells CASSLMEHTEAFF. As DNA, the CDR3 is TGTGCCAGCAGCTTGATGGAGCACACTGAAGCTTTCTTT.

V gene TRBV9 combines with J gene TRBJ1-1; D may be TRBD1 (6 bases). The V end lost 0 bases, the J end lost 3 bases, and 18 bases lay between the germline ends. Germline values: CDR1 SGDLS, CDR2 YYNGEE. CDR3 length: 17 amino acids. The CDR3 is CASSVDIGGPRDTEAFF. Written as DNA, the CDR3 is TGTGCCAGCAGCGTAGATATCGGGGGGCCGAGGGACACTGAAGCTTTCTTT.

The rearrangement uses TRBV30 and TRBJ2-1; TRBD2 is a possible D gene (7 bases). Trimming pared 1 base from V and 8 bases from J, leaving 18 bases between. The CDR3 has 15 amino acids. The germline V gene has CDR1 GTSNPN and CDR2 SVGIG (reference sequence). The CDR3 region is CAWSEGATGGDEQFF. The CDR3 DNA reads TGTGCCTGGAGTGAAGGGGCAACGGGGGGCGATGAGCAGTTCTTC.